One and the same sample provided the 10 T cell receptor beta chains below, sequenced in a study of blood T cell repertoires in COVID-19. Profiled with immunoSEQ multiplex PCR; TCRdb holds only in-frame clones, not every one. Of some 160,000 clones listed, around 90% are singletons. The material sequenced was peripheral blood. These receptor sequences come from a man between 60 and 75 years old with acute or convalescent COVID-19.

The chain joins TRBV19 to TRBJ1-2, with D maybe TRBD1 (5 bases). V gave up 4 bases and J gave up 5 bases, with 11 bases separating them. The CDR3 covers 13 residues. The germline V gene encodes CDR1 LNHDA and CDR2 SQIVND (reference sequence). In DNA form, the CDR3 reads TGTGCCAGTAGTAAAGGCAGGGAATATGGCTACACCTTC. Translating it yields CASSKGREYGYTF. Supplemented by reference TRBV19 and TRBJ1-2, the full variable domain reads DGGITQSPKYLFRKEGQNVTLSCEQNLNHDAMYWYRQDPGQGLRLIYYSQIVNDFQKGDIAEGYSVSREKKESFPLTVTSAQKNPTAFYLCASSKGREYGYTFGSGTRLTVV.

This sequence joins TRBV5-8 and TRBJ1-2; 9 positions agree with TRBD1. CDR1 and CDR2 (germline): SGHTS, YDEGEE. There are 15 residues in the CDR3. V lost 4 bases, J lost 4 bases, and 8 bases stayed unmatched. CDR3 sequence reads: CASSHRGQGSYGYTF. CDR3 DNA sequence: TGTGCCAGCAGCCATCGCGGACAGGGGAGCTATGGCTACACCTTC.

There are a few counts of this clone. The rearrangement uses TRBV5-1 and TRBJ2-5, with TRBD2 matching 8 bases. Germline CDR1 and CDR2: SGHRS and YFSETQ. Trimming at V came to 5 bases and at J to 1 base, leaving 13 bases not matched to a gene. The CDR3 contains 17 residues. The CDR3 nucleotides read TGCGCCAGCAGTTTTGGGATGGGGACTAGGGGCCAAGAGACCCAGTACTTC. Its translation is CASSFGMGTRGQETQYF.

This chain connects TRBV18 to TRBJ1-1; the D gene is possibly TRBD1 (5 bases). The ends were cut back, 3 bases at V and 4 bases at J, with 18 bases in the middle. Germline values: CDR1 KGHSH, CDR2 LQKENI. This CDR3 has 16 amino acids. The CDR3 coding sequence is TGTGCCAGCTCACCGACGCAGGCCGGGGGAGTCACTGAAGCTTTCTTT. Translated, it gives CASSPTQAGGVTEAFF. The full variable domain, its missing parts supplied by reference TRBV18 and TRBJ1-1, is NAGVMQNPRHLVRRRGQEARLRCSPMKGHSHVYWYRQLPEEGLKFMVYLQKENIIDESGMPKERFSAEFPKEGPSILRIQQVVRGDSAAYFCASSPTQAGGVTEAFFGQGTRLTVV.

The rearrangement joins TRBV27 to TRBJ1-5, with D perhaps TRBD1 (5 bases). CDR3 size: 15 residues. Between the trimmed V and J ends, which lost 0 bases and 7 bases, there was a span of 13 bases. Per germline, CDR1 MNHEY and CDR2 SMNVEV (reference sequence). CDR3 nucleotide sequence: TGTGCCAGCAGTTTATCGGGGGGGTCCGGCCAGCCCCAGCATTTT. It specifies CASSLSGGSGQPQHF.

The V gene is TRBV5-1, the J gene TRBJ1-1; no reliable D call. CDR3 length: 13 amino acids. Per the germline V gene, CDR1 is SGHRS and CDR2 is YFSETQ. V was clipped by 3 bases and J by 8 bases, with 14 bases between them. For the CDR3, the DNA is TGCGCCAGCAGCTCACAATACCCCCAGGAAGCTTTCTTT. Its translation is CASSSQYPQEAFF.

The rearrangement links TRBV24-1 to TRBJ2-3, with D possibly TRBD1 on 5 matching bases. The CDR3 is made up of 14 amino acids. Germline CDR1 reads KGHDR; CDR2 reads SFDVKD. V was cut by 7 bases and J by 1 base, with 11 bases left in between. The CDR3 spells CATSGSGRTDTQYF. The DNA of the CDR3 is TGTGCCACCAGCGGGTCAGGGCGCACAGATACGCAGTATTTT.

In its sample, this clone was seen once. The CDR3 loop is CASSHRLGGGGLVSEQYF. For the CDR3, the DNA is TGTGCCAGCAGCCACCGCTTGGGGGGCGGGGGGCTGGTAAGCGAGCAGTACTTC. The chain recombines TRBV3-1 (or the pseudogene TRBV3-2) with TRBJ2-7, with 8 bases identical to TRBD2. Germline CDR1 LGHDT, CDR2 YNNKEL (reference sequence). With 3 bases clipped from V and 6 bases from J, the junction kept 19 bases outside the gene matches. The CDR3 covers 18 residues.

The gene calls are TRBV6-5 and TRBJ2-1, with 7 bases aligning to TRBD2. CDR1 is MNHEY and CDR2 is SVGAGI in the germline V gene. This CDR3 comprises 15 residues. V lost 6 bases to trimming and J lost 0 bases; unmatched junction nucleotides: 5. The CDR3 DNA reads TGTGCCAGCAGCGGACTAGGCCGCTCCTACAATGAGCAGTTCTTC. Its protein is CASSGLGRSYNEQFF.

The gene calls are TRBV6-2 or TRBV6-3 and TRBJ1-2, with 11 bases fitting TRBD1. J lost 3 bases, V lost 5 bases, and 8 bases had no gene match. The CDR3 has 16 residues. CDR1 MNHEY and CDR2 SVGEGT come from the germline V gene. The CDR3 bases are TGTGCCAGCAGTCCCTGGACAGGGGGCGTTGACTATGGCTACACCTTC. Amino acid sequence: CASSPWTGGVDYGYTF.